Given below is one TCR beta chain in context. It has no known antigen specificity. Base qualities are not at hand, and no much larger clone is one base apart. The sample belongs to a study of PD-L1 blockade in urothelial cancer (dated by TCRdb to the late 2010s). For context, the study as a whole: Therapy was started at some point between 2014 and 2016 for all patients, and atezolizumab 1,200 mg was administered intravenously every 3 weeks. Blood samples gave a median of around 130,000 T cells and roughly 83,000 unique TCRs, with a median clonality of 0.080. About 90% of the roughly 29 patients were identified as males with urothelial cancer of bladder origin, and a prior smoking history was reported by 18 of 29 patients. Durable clinical benefit meant progression-free survival longer than 6 months, and TCR features were also tested against progression-free and overall survival. An ECOG performance status of 0 or 1 was recorded for the patients, and 0 to 3 prior chemotherapy regimens had been received by the patients. In the same patients, whole exome sequencing and RNA sequencing of pretreatment tumors were performed in addition to TCR sequencing. Blood samples were analyzed at two time points: 3 weeks after treatment start (second dose) and 6 weeks after treatment start. Durable clinical benefit was achieved by nine patients and was not achieved by 20 patients. Some 29 patients had pretreatment blood TCR-seq, about 25 had at least one posttreatment blood collection, and about 25 had tumor TCR-seq. An exploratory multi-omic analysis was conducted of the somatic, immune and clinical correlates of response to PD-L1 blockade with atezolizumab in urothelial cancer. TCR sequencing covered pretreatment tumor samples and matched, serially collected peripheral blood taken before and after atezolizumab treatment.

Each PCR received spiked-in synthetic TCR analog templates so that absolute template abundance could be estimated from read counts. Using the immunoSEQ assay, TCRbeta CDR3 regions were amplified from genomic DNA with bias-controlled V and J gene primers. Sequencing of rearranged TCRbeta segments was done at approximately 20X coverage. In the original analysis: Clustering was used to correct sequencing errors, and CDR3s were annotated against IMGT to assign V, D and J genes. Out-of-frame and stop-codon sequences were excluded, and only productive TCRbeta rearrangements were used in downstream analyses. Clonality was computed as one minus Shannon entropy normalized by the log of the number of unique productive sequences. Clones differing between time points or between blood and tumor were identified using Fisher's exact test with Benjamini-Hochberg correction, with an adjusted p below 0.01 applied as the threshold. Sourced from immuneACCESS, this table was stored by TCRdb with only in-frame sequences that have V and J called. A share of the clones is absent; for the studies checked, an unresolved V gene accounts for under half, and the remainder has no known explanation. V and J calls and clone size are as listed in that table; D and trimming were resolved from the DNA. Within this sample are roughly 38,000 clones, with almost 85% of them counted one time only. Roughly 3.6% of the sample is held by the ten biggest clonotypes.

Relative to germline, V is missing 5 bases and J is missing 9 bases, with 9 bases of the junction outside any gene match. CDR1 and CDR2 were assigned from the germline V gene as MDHEN and SYDVKM. The CDR3 covers 14 residues, taking in both the cysteine and the phenylalanine. Only the CDR3 DNA is retained, 42 bases long and in frame from the first base. The cohort comprised around 30 patients with locally advanced or metastatic urothelial carcinoma treated at Memorial Sloan Kettering on a trial protocol. Peripheral blood mononuclear cells were collected pretreatment and during treatment, with between 1 and 8 total time points per patient. The Qiagen DNeasy Blood extraction kit was used to purify genomic DNA from total PBMCs and tumor samples. PBMCs were collected pretreatment and during treatment, and were isolated and stored as previously described. Points the paper makes about the study in general: Improved progression-free and overall survival was found to be associated with pretreatment peripheral blood TCR clonality below the median. Small sample size (n ≈ 30) and many exploratory analyses mean the results are intended to be hypothesis-generating. At 3 weeks after the start of treatment, tumor-associated TCR clones in peripheral blood had expanded more in patients with durable benefit (n ≈ 24, p = 0.022).

Recombination joined TRBV28 with TRBJ2-1, with 8 central nucleotides matching TRBD2. The sequencing here drew on PBMCs, taken around atezolizumab (anti-PD-L1) treatment. This TCR came from a man between 65 and 85 years old with urothelial cancer. In nucleotide form, the sequence is TGTGCCAGCAGTCCACCGGGACTAGGGACTGAGCAGTTCTTC. Its product reads: CASSPPGLGTEQFF.